Sequencing of this T cell receptor (beta chain) was carried out in a study of T cells in Graves' hyperthyroidism and ophthalmopathy. Findings and limits, study-wide: Model-based prediction identified ophthalmopathy a median 6.5 months prior to its onset.

From RNA transcripts, TCR beta CDR3 regions were amplified. First-round RT-PCR of the TCR CDR3 relied on the HTBI primer set. TCRdb redid the calling of the multiplex PCR reads with MiXCR, one entry per CDR3 protein. The sample lists 550,000 to 850,000 distinct CDR3 sequences, around a sixth occurring once. In this sample, this clonotype turned up many times. Its antigen is not known. Germline assignment: CDR1 SEHNR and CDR2 FQNEAQ (reference sequence). Trimming took off 5 bases at V and 1 base at J, with 19 bases between the two ends. The CDR3 runs to 17 residues. What was sequenced was blood. The chain is built from TRBV7-9 and TRBJ2-3, with D perhaps matching TRBD2 (6 bases). This sequence was found in a woman between 50 and 59 years old with Graves' hyperthyroidism that later progressed to Graves' ophthalmopathy. In DNA form, the CDR3 reads TGTGCCAGCAGCCGAACTAGCCTTAGGAGGGGCACAGATACGCAGTATTTT. This encodes CASSRTSLRRGTDTQYF.